Below, 11 T cell receptor beta chains from the same sample are listed, as sequenced in a study of OX40 agonist ivuxolimab in advanced cancers. The data were produced by immunoSEQ multiplex PCR, yet TCRdb's version contains in-frame clones alone and is incomplete. The sample contains under 150,000 clones, just over 90% of which appear only once. Material: CD4+ or CD8+ T cells sorted from blood, obtained in a trial of the OX40 agonist ivuxolimab. The source is an adult with an advanced solid tumor such as melanoma, head and neck, liver or kidney cancer.

This CDR3 reads CASSLARRDTGELFF. The CDR3 bases are TGTGCCAGCAGCTTAGCTAGAAGGGACACCGGGGAGCTGTTTTTT. The chain recombines TRBV11-2 with TRBJ2-2; unclear D gene. The germline V and J ends were trimmed by 1 base and 3 bases, with 9 bases remaining between them. CDR1 is SGHAT and CDR2 is FQNNGV in the germline V gene. The CDR3 spans 15 residues.

The count of this clone is one. This rearrangement joins TRBV19 to TRBJ2-6, with 7 positions matching TRBD1. CDR3 size: 17 residues. V shed 6 bases and J 2 bases; nucleotides not matched to a gene: 10. CDR1 and CDR2 (germline): LNHDA, SQIVND (reference sequence). For the CDR3, the DNA is TGTGCCAGTAGGCCGGGACAGACAGAGACTGGGGCCAACGTCCTGACTTTC. Protein: CASRPGQTETGANVLTF.

The genes are TRBV7-2 and TRBJ2-7; D remains unclear. The V and J ends lost 2 bases and 3 bases respectively, with 5 bases between them. Germline values: CDR1 SGHTA, CDR2 FQGNSA. There are 12 residues in the CDR3. CDR3 bases: TGTGCCAGCAGCTTAAGGCTCTACGAGCAGTACTTC. Its translation is CASSLRLYEQYF.

J is TRBJ1-2 and V is TRBV7-8; TRBD1 agrees at 8 bases. The CDR3 has 13 amino acids. J gave up 6 bases and V 1 base, and 1 base lay outside the gene matches. Germline V gene sequence: CDR1 SGHVS, CDR2 FQNEAQ. The CDR3 reads CASSLDRGDGYTF. CDR3 in DNA: TGTGCCAGCAGCTTAGACAGGGGGGATGGCTACACCTTC.

The chain employs TRBV6-5 and TRBJ2-4; 10 bases fit TRBD1. J lost 7 bases, V lost 6 bases, and 3 bases had no gene match. The CDR3 sequence is 13 residues long. Germline V CDR1 and CDR2: MNHEY, SVGAGI. The CDR3 DNA follows: TGTGCCAGCAGGCTGGGACAGGGGAACATTCAGTACTTC. It is translated as CASRLGQGNIQYF.

In DNA, the CDR3 is TGTGCCAGCAACCGAGGGCCTCGGGGGGCGAGCACTGAAGCTTTCTTT. Translated: CASNRGPRGASTEAFF. V and J are TRBV27 and TRBJ1-1, with a tentative D call TRBD1 (6 bases). The V end lost 7 bases, the J end lost 4 bases, and 22 bases lay between the germline ends. There are 16 residues in the CDR3. Per the germline V gene, CDR1 is MNHEY and CDR2 is SMNVEV (reference sequence).

The rearrangement joins TRBV7-9 to TRBJ1-2; 9 bases are a match to TRBD1. Germline assignment: CDR1 SEHNR and CDR2 FQNEAQ (reference sequence). CDR3 size: 14 residues. The V segment lost 10 bases and the J segment 8 bases; nucleotides outside the gene matches: 14. In DNA form, the CDR3 reads TGTGCCATACCGACGACAGGGGGAACCTGGGGCTACACCTTC. Translated: CAIPTTGGTWGYTF.

The chain couples TRBV11-2 to TRBJ2-7; a weak D match, TRBD1 (6 bases). The germline CDR1 and CDR2 sequences are SGHAT and FQNNGV. V lost 2 bases and J 3 bases, leaving 14 bases between the germline ends. CDR3 length: 15 residues. The CDR3 DNA reads TGTGCCAGCAGCTTACCTGGGACAATTCTCTACGAGCAGTACTTC. Its protein is CASSLPGTILYEQYF.

This chain's CDR3 is CASSSSGSPHNEQFF. As DNA, the CDR3 is TGTGCCAGCAGCTCTAGCGGGAGCCCCCACAATGAGCAGTTCTTC. The chain uses TRBV7-2 and TRBJ2-1, with 10 bases identical to TRBD2. The germline V gene encodes CDR1 SGHTA and CDR2 FQGNSA. The CDR3 has 15 residues. V was clipped by 4 bases and J by 5 bases; unmatched bases: 5.

The V gene is TRBV18, the J gene TRBJ2-3; unclear D gene. CDR3 size: 14 residues. Germline V gives CDR1 KGHSH, CDR2 LQKENI. The V end was cut by 6 bases, the J end by 0 bases, with 10 bases between. The CDR3 nucleotides read TGTGCCAGCTCGGCAAGGGTCAGCACAGATACGCAGTATTTT. Translated: CASSARVSTDTQYF.

The chain combines TRBV7-2 with TRBJ2-2; D is perhaps TRBD1 or TRBD2 (5 bases each). Per germline, CDR1 SGHTA and CDR2 FQGNSA. The CDR3 consists of 15 residues. V shed 6 bases and J shed 7 bases, with 18 bases lying between them. The CDR3 reads CASSHPRGEGGELFF. CDR3 bases: TGTGCCAGCAGTCATCCGAGAGGGGAAGGCGGGGAGCTGTTTTTT.